Below, 10 T cell receptor beta chains from the same sample are listed, as sequenced in a study of blood T cell repertoires in COVID-19. TCRdb keeps only in-frame clones here, not all; method: immunoSEQ multiplex PCR. The data contain 30,000 to 40,000 clones, over 75% of them singletons. Sequencing used peripheral blood. Receptors were obtained from a man at least 80 years old with active or convalescent COVID-19.

The chain recombines TRBV9 with TRBJ2-2; 7 positions agree with TRBD1. Germline V gene sequence: CDR1 SGDLS, CDR2 YYNGEE. V lost 4 bases and J lost 3; bases outside the gene matches: 9. The CDR3 length is 16 residues. The CDR3 coding sequence is TGTGCCAGCAGCCTAGGACAGGCATCCTACACCGGGGAGCTGTTTTTT. Protein: CASSLGQASYTGELFF.

The V call is TRBV19, the J call TRBJ2-2, with D possibly matching TRBD1 (5 bases). Germline CDR1 and CDR2: LNHDA and SQIVND (reference sequence). This CDR3 is built from 18 residues. V dropped 5 bases and J dropped 1 base, with 20 bases sitting between them. CDR3 coding DNA: TGTGCCAGTAGTGCCCGACTCAAGGGGCTGAAGAACACCGGGGAGCTGTTTTTT. It is translated as CASSARLKGLKNTGELFF.

The chain is built from TRBV28 and TRBJ1-2, with D possibly TRBD1 on 6 matching bases. Trimming pared 5 bases from V and 5 bases from J, leaving 24 bases between. CDR3 length: 17 residues. Germline loops: CDR1 MDHEN, CDR2 SYDVKM. In DNA form, the CDR3 reads TGTGCCAGCAGTCATTGGACAGACTATATAACCGAATATGGCTACACCTTC. Its protein is CASSHWTDYITEYGYTF.

This chain links TRBV28 with TRBJ2-7, with 11 nucleotides matching TRBD2. CDR1 is MDHEN and CDR2 is SYDVKM in the germline V gene. V shed 5 bases, J shed 4 bases, and the junction held 13 bases outside the gene matches. The CDR3 is made up of 17 amino acids. The CDR3 bases are TGTGCCAGCAGTACTGCGTTAGCGGGAGGGCGAAGGTACGAGCAGTACTTC. It is translated as CASSTALAGGRRYEQYF.

As concerns this clone: The junction departs from the called germline gene at one end, perhaps through a read error. The chain couples TRBV30 to TRBJ2-7; 10 bases fit TRBD1. Per germline, CDR1 GTSNPN and CDR2 SVGIG (reference sequence). CDR3 length: 12 residues. Written as DNA, the CDR3 is TGTGCCTGGAGTCCGGGGACAGGGGCAGTGAACTTC. Protein product: CAWSPGTGAVNF.

The chain uses TRBV28 and TRBJ2-1, with 7 positions matching TRBD2. V lost 7 bases, J lost 9 bases, and 9 bases stayed unmatched. Germline CDR1 and CDR2: MDHEN and SYDVKM. The CDR3 sequence is 13 residues long. The CDR3 sequence: CASTMWGEGEQFF. DNA of the CDR3: TGTGCCAGCACCATGTGGGGGGAGGGTGAGCAGTTCTTC.

The V gene is TRBV11-2, the J gene TRBJ2-7, with TRBD1 as a possible D gene (6 bases). Germline values: CDR1 SGHAT, CDR2 FQNNGV. Trimming took 2 bases from V and 4 from J, leaving 6 bases between them. This CDR3 region has 12 residues. CDR3 nucleotide sequence: TGTGCCAGCAGCTTACAGGGGTACGAGCAGTACTTC. This codes for CASSLQGYEQYF.

J is TRBJ1-5 and V is TRBV21-1; the table's D call TRBD1 went unverified against the DNA. TRBV21-1 is a known pseudogene. The CDR3 loop spans 14 amino acids. CDR3 residues: CASSKDRVEQPQHF. The CDR3 DNA reads TGTGCCAGCAGCAAAGACAGGGTGGAGCAGCCCCAGCATTTT.

The chain has TRBV11-2 and TRBJ2-3; 13 bases map to TRBD2. The V segment lost 3 bases and the J segment 1 base; nucleotides outside the gene matches: 1. The CDR3 is 16 amino acids. Germline V lookup: CDR1 SGHAT, CDR2 FQNNGV. CDR3 sequence: CASSFGLAGGTDTQYF. CDR3 nucleotides: TGTGCCAGCAGCTTCGGACTAGCGGGGGGCACAGATACGCAGTATTTT.

This clone occurred once. The J gene is TRBJ2-5, the V gene TRBV2, with 7 nucleotides matching TRBD2. Trimming cost V 8 bases and J 5 bases; bases outside gene matches: 8. The germline gives CDR1 SNHLY, CDR2 FYNNEI. CDR3 length equals 13 residues. The CDR3 reads CASGEGLRETQYF. The CDR3 DNA reads as TGTGCCAGCGGGGAGGGACTCCGGGAGACCCAGTACTTC.